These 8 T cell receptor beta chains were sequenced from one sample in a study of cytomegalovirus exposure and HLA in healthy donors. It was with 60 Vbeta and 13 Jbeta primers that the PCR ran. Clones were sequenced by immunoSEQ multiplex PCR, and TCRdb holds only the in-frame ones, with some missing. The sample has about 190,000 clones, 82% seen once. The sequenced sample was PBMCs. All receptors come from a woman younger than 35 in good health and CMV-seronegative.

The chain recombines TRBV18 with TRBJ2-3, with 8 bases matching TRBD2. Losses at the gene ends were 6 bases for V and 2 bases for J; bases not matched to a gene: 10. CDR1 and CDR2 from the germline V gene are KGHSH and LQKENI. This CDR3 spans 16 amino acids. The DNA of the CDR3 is TGTGCCAGCTCGCTTCGTTTTAGCGGGATCACAGATACGCAGTATTTT. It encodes CASSLRFSGITDTQYF.

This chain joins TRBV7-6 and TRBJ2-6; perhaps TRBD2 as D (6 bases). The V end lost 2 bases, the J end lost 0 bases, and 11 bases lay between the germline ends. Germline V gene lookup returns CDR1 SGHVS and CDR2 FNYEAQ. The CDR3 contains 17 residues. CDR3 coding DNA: TGTGCCAGCAGCTTACGGCAGACTAGCTCTGGGGCCAACGTCCTGACTTTC. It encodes CASSLRQTSSGANVLTF.

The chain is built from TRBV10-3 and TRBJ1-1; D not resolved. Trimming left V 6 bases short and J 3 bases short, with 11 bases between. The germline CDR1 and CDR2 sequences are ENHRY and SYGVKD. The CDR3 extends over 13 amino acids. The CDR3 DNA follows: TGTGCCATCAGCGGTGAGAGGGACACTGAAGCTTTCTTT. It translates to CAISGERDTEAFF.

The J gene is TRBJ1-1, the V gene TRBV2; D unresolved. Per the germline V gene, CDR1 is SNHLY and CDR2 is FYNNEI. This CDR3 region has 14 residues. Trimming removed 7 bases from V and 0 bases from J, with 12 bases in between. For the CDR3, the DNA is TGTGCCAGCACCCTGACAATGCTGAACACTGAAGCTTTCTTT. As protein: CASTLTMLNTEAFF.

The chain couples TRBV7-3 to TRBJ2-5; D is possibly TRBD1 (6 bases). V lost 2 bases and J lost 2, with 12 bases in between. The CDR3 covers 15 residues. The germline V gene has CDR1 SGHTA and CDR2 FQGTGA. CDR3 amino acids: CASSLFPRGQETQYF. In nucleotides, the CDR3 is TGTGCCAGCAGCTTATTCCCCAGGGGTCAAGAGACCCAGTACTTC.

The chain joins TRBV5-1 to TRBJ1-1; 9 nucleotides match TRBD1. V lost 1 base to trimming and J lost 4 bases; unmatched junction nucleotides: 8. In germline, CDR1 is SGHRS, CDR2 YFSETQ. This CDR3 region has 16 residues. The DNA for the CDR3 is TGCGCCAGCAGCTTGCGGACAGGGGACCCCAGCACTGAAGCTTTCTTT. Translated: CASSLRTGDPSTEAFF.

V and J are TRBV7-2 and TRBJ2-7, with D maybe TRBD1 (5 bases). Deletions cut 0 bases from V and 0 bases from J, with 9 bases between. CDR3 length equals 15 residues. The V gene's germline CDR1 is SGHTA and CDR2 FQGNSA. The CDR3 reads CASSLAVTASYEQYF. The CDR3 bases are TGTGCCAGCAGCTTAGCCGTGACAGCCTCCTACGAGCAGTACTTC.

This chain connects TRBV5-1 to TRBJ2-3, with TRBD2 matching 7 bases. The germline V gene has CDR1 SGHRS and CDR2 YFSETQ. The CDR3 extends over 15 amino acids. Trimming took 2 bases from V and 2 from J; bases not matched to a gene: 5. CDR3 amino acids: CASSFRAGNTDTQYF. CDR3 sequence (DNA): TGCGCCAGCAGCTTTAGAGCGGGAAACACAGATACGCAGTATTTT.